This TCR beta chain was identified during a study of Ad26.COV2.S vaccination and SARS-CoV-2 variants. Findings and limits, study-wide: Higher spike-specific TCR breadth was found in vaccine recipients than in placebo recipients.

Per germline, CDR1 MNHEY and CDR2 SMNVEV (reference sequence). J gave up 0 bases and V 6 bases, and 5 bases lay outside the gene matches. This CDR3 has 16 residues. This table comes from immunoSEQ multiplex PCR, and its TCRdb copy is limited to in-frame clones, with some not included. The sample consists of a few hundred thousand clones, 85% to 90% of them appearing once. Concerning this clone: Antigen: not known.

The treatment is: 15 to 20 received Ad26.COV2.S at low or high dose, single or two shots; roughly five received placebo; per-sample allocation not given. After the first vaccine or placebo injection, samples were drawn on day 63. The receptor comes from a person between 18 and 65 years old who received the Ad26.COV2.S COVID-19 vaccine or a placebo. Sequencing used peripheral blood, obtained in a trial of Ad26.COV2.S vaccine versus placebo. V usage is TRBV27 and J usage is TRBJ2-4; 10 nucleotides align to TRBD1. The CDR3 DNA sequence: TGTGCCAGCAGCGACAGGGGGCGTTTAGCCAAAAACATTCAGTACTTC. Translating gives CASSDRGRLAKNIQYF.